One and the same sample provided the 7 T cell receptor beta chains below, sequenced in a study of cytomegalovirus exposure and HLA in healthy donors. The PCR made use of 60 Vbeta and 13 Jbeta primers. Some clones are missing from TCRdb's copy, which holds only in-frame ones; the method was immunoSEQ multiplex PCR. The repertoire holds tens of thousands of clones, around 60% seen once, with roughly 2.1% in the top ten. The specimen was PBMCs. These TCRs come from a human donor in good health.

This clone has only one observation. The chain uses TRBV25-1 and TRBJ2-5; D perhaps matches TRBD2 (5 bases). Trimming cost V 5 bases and J 3 bases, with 7 bases left between them. The CDR3 extends over 12 amino acids. Germline CDR1 MGHDK, CDR2 SYGVNS. The CDR3 DNA is TGTGCCAGCAGTCCACTAGAAGAGACCCAGTACTTC. Protein: CASSPLEETQYF.

This clone turned up a few times. The rearrangement joins TRBV19 to TRBJ2-7; a possible D gene is TRBD1 (6 bases). There are 13 residues in the CDR3. Deletions cut 0 bases from V and 6 bases from J, with 9 bases between. Germline lookup yields CDR1 LNHDA and CDR2 SQIVND (reference sequence). The CDR3, as DNA: TGTGCCAGTAGTATAGATCGGACAGTCGAGCAGTACTTC. It specifies CASSIDRTVEQYF.

The chain combines TRBV7-6 with TRBJ2-5; tentative D call: TRBD2 (7 bases). The CDR3 consists of 15 residues. V was cut by 5 bases and J by 5 bases, with 18 bases left in between. Germline V lookup: CDR1 SGHVS, CDR2 FNYEAQ. The CDR3 DNA reads as TGTGCCAGCAGCCTTTTCCGGGGGGCGGGGGAGACCCAGTACTTC. Translating it yields CASSLFRGAGETQYF. Combining the CDR3 with reference TRBV7-6 and TRBJ2-5 gives the whole variable domain GAGVSQSPRYKVTKRGQDVALRCDPISGHVSLYWYRQALGQGPEFLTYFNYEAQQDKSGLPNDRFSAERPEGSISTLTIQRTEQRDSAMYRCASSLFRGAGETQYFGPGTRLLVL.

Written as DNA, the CDR3 is TGTGCCAGTAGTGCAACAGACAGGGTCTCAGATCAGCCCCAGCATTTT. Protein sequence: CASSATDRVSDQPQHF. The rearrangement links TRBV19 to TRBJ1-5; 7 nucleotides align to TRBD1. This CDR3 contains 16 residues. Germline CDR1 is LNHDA and CDR2 is SQIVND (reference sequence). J gave up 5 bases and V 5 bases, and 12 bases lay outside the gene matches.

The rearrangement links TRBV18 to TRBJ2-1; the D gene is possibly TRBD1 (5 bases). The germline V and J ends were trimmed by 3 bases and 4 bases, with 13 bases remaining between them. This CDR3 has 15 residues. From germline, CDR1 is KGHSH and CDR2 LQKENI. In DNA, the CDR3 is TGTGCCAGCTCACCGACAGCTATAGGGTACAATGAGCAGTTCTTC. It encodes CASSPTAIGYNEQFF.

The table lists this clone with a few counts. The CDR3 DNA reads as TGCAGCGTTGAAGGTAGCGGGGGCCCAGAGACCCAGTACTTC. Translating it yields CSVEGSGGPETQYF. The chain recombines TRBV29-1 with TRBJ2-5, with 9 bases identical to TRBD2. Germline V CDR1 and CDR2: SQVTM, ANQGSEA. The CDR3 totals 14 residues. J was trimmed by 4 bases and V by 1 base; bases with no gene match: 4. Full variable domain (rest looked up from reference TRBV29-1 and TRBJ2-5): SAVISQKPSRDICQRGTSLTIQCQVDSQVTMMFWYRQQPGQSLTLIATANQGSEATYESGFVIDKFPISRPNLTFSTLTVSNMSPEDSSIYLCSVEGSGGPETQYFGPGTRLLVL.

The chain uses TRBV18 and TRBJ2-1; 9 bases match TRBD2. CDR1 and CDR2 (germline): KGHSH, LQKENI. Trimming removed 3 bases from V and 6 bases from J; junction bases left unmatched: 6. The CDR3 is 15 amino acids. CDR3 coding DNA: TGTGCCAGCTCACCCCTAGCGGGGACCTTCAATGAGCAGTTCTTC. Its protein is CASSPLAGTFNEQFF.